This T cell receptor (beta chain) was recovered during a study of shared clonotypes between healthy human individuals. Produced via immunoSEQ multiplex PCR; TCRdb's table is partial and in-frame only. The table includes about 960,000 clones, over 60% detected once. Looked up from germline, CDR1 is LNHDA and CDR2 is SQIVND (reference sequence). The CDR3 has 13 residues. V was cut by 7 bases and J by 1 base, with 10 bases left in between. V and J are TRBV19 and TRBJ1-1; D not certain. The receptor's source is a man aged 18 to 29 in good health. Specimen: memory CD4+ T cells sorted from blood. Described subset: CD45RA-negative fraction. Here the CDR3 reads CASTPSENTEAFF. The DNA of the CDR3 is TGTGCCAGTACCCCCTCGGAGAACACTGAAGCTTTCTTT.